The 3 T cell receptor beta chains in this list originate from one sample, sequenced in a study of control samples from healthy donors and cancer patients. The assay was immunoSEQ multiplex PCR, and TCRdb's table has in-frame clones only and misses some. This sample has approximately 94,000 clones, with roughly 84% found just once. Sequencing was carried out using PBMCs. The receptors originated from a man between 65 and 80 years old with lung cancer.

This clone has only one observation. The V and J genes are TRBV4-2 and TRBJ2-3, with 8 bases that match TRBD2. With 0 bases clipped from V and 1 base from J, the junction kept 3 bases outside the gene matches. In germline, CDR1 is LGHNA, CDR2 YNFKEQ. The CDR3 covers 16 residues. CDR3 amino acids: CASSQEGRGGTDTQYF. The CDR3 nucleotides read TGTGCCAGCAGCCAAGAGGGGCGGGGGGGCACAGATACGCAGTATTTT.

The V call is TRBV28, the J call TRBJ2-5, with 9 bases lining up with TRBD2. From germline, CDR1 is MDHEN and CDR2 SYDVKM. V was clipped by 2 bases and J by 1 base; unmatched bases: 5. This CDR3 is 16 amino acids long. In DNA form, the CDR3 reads TGTGCCAGCAGTTTAGAGCGGGGGGTCCTCCAAGAGACCCAGTACTTC. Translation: CASSLERGVLQETQYF.

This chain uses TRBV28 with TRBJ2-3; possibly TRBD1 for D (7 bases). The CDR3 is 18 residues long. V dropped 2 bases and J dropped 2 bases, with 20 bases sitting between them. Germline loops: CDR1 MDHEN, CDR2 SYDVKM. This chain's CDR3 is CASSLAGRGAPPTDTQYF. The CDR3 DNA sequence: TGTGCCAGCAGTTTAGCGGGCAGGGGGGCCCCCCCCACAGATACGCAGTATTTT.